The clone carrying this T cell receptor (beta chain) was found many times. The source of the sample is a study of T-cell reconstitution after alpha-beta-depleted transplantation in children. It was with unique molecular identifiers that the TCRbeta library was prepared. Each CDR3 protein is one row after TCRdb ran MiXCR on the PCR reads. The sample contains around 16,000 distinct CDR3 sequences, under 6.5% of which appear only once. Germline V gene data show CDR1 as DFQATT and CDR2 as SNEGSKA (reference sequence). This CDR3 comprises 14 residues. V lost 5 bases to trimming and J lost 5 bases; unmatched junction nucleotides: 9.

Here the sequenced sample was PBMCs, taken before TCRalphabeta/CD19-depleted stem cell transplant. J is TRBJ1-1 and V is TRBV20-1; TRBD1 matches 9 bases. The clonotype originates from a boy between 5 and 17 years old with acute lymphoblastic leukemia, due to receive a stem cell transplant. In nucleotides, the CDR3 is TGCAGTGCTGGTGAACTCGGGACAGGGACTGAAGCTTTCTTT. Amino acids: CSAGELGTGTEAFF.